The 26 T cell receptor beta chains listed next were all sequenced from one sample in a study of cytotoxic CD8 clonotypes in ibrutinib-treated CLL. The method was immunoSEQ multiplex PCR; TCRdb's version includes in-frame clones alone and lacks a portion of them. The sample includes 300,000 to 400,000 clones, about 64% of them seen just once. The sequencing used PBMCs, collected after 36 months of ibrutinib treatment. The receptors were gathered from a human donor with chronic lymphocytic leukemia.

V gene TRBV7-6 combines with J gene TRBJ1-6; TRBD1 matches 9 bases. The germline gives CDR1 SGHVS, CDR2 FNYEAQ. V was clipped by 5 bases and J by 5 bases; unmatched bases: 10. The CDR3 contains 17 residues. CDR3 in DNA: TGTGCCAGCAGCCCCGCGGACAGGGGACTGCATAATTCACCCCTCCACTTT. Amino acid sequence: CASSPADRGLHNSPLHF.

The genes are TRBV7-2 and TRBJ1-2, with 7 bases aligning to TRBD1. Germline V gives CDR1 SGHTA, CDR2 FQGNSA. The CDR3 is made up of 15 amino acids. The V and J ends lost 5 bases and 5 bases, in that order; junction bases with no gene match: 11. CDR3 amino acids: CASSPLRQGQYGYTF. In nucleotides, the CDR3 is TGTGCCAGCAGCCCCCTCCGACAGGGCCAGTATGGCTACACCTTC.

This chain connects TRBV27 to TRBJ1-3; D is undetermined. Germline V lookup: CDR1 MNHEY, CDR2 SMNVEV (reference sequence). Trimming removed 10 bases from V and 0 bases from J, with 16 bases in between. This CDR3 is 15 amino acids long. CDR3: CATIGPGSSGNTIYF. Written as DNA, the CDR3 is TGTGCCACCATCGGCCCAGGAAGCTCTGGAAACACCATATATTTT.

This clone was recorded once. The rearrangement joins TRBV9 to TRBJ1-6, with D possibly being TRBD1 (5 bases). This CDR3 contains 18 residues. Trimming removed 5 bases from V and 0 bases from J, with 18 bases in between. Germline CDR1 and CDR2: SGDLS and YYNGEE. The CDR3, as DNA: TGTGCCAGCAGTTCGGGACTCCCGTCCAGCTCCTATAATTCACCCCTCCACTTT. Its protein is CASSSGLPSSSYNSPLHF.

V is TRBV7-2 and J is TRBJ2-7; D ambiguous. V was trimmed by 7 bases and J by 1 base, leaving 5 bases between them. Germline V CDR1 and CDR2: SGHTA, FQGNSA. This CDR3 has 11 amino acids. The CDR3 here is CASTDSYEQYF. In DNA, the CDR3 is TGTGCCAGCACGGATTCCTACGAGCAGTACTTC.

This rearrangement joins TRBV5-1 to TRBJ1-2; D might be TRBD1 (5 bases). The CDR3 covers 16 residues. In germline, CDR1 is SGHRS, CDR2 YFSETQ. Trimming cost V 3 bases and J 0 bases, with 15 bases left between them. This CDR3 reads CASSSPGGGTNYGYTF. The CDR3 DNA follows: TGCGCCAGCAGCTCCCCCGGGGGGGGGACTAACTATGGCTACACCTTC.

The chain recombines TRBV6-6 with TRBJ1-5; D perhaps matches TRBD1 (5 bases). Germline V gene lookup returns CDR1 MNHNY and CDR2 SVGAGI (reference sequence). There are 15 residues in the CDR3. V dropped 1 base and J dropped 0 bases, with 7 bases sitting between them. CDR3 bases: TGTGCCAGCAGTTACTGGGACCTTAGCAATCAGCCCCAGCATTTT. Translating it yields CASSYWDLSNQPQHF.

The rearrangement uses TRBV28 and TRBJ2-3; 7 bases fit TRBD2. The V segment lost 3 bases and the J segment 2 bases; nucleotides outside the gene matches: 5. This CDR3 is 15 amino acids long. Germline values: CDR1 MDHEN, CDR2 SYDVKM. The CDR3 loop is CASSFRREVTDTQYF. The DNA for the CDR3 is TGTGCCAGCAGTTTTCGCCGGGAGGTCACAGATACGCAGTATTTT.

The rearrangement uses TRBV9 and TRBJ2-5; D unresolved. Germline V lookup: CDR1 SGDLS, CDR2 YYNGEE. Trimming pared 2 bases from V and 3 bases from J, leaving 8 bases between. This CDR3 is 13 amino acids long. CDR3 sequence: CASSVHGKETQYF. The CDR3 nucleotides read TGTGCCAGCAGCGTTCACGGCAAAGAGACCCAGTACTTC. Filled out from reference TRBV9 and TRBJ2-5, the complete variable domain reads DSGVTQTPKHLITATGQRVTLRCSPRSGDLSVYWYQQSLDQGLQFLIQYYNGEERAKGNILERFSAQQFPDLHSELNLSSLELGDSALYFCASSVHGKETQYFGPGTRLLVL.

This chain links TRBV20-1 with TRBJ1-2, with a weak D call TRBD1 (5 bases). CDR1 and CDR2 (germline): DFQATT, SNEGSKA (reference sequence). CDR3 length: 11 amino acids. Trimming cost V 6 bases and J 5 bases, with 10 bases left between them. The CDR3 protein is CSAAGSYGYTF. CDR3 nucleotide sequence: TGCAGTGCCGCAGGGTCATATGGCTACACCTTC.

The CDR3 protein is CASSLQGSGELFF. CDR3 nucleotides: TGTGCCAGCAGCTTACAGGGCAGCGGGGAGCTGTTTTTT. The V call is TRBV7-7, the J call TRBJ2-2; D is perhaps TRBD1 (5 bases). Trimming removed 2 bases at V and 7 bases at J, with 8 bases between. In germline, CDR1 is SSHAT, CDR2 FNYEAQ (reference sequence). This CDR3 has 13 residues.

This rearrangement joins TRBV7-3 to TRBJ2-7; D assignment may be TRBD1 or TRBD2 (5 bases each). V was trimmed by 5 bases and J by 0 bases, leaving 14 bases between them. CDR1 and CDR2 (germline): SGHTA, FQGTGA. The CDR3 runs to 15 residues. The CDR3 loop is CASSLSPGLSYEQYF. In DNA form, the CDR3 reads TGTGCCAGCAGCCTTTCCCCGGGGCTCTCCTACGAGCAGTACTTC.

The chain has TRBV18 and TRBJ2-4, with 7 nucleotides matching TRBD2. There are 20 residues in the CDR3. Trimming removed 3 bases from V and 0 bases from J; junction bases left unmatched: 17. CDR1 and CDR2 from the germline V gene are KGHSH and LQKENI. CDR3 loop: CASSPPGLGHPSLAKNIQYF. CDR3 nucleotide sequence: TGTGCCAGCTCACCCCCCGGACTAGGACACCCATCCCTAGCCAAAAACATTCAGTACTTC.

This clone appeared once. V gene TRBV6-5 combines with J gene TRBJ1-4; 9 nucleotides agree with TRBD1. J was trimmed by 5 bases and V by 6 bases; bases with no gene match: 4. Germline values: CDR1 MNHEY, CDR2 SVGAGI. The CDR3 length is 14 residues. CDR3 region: CASRTGGRNEKLFF. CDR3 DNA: TGTGCCAGCAGAACAGGGGGCCGAAATGAAAAACTGTTTTTT.

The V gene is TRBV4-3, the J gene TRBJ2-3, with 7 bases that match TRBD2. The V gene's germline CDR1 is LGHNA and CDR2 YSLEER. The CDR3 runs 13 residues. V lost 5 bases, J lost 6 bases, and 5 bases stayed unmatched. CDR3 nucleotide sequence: TGCGCCAGCAGCGGGGGGGGTCGGGATACGCAGTATTTT. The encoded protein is CASSGGGRDTQYF.

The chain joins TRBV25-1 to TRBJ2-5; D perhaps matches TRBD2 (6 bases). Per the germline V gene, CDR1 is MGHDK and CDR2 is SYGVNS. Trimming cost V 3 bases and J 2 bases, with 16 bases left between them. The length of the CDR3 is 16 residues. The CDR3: CASSDPRRADQETQYF. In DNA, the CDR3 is TGTGCCAGCAGTGATCCCCGGAGGGCGGATCAAGAGACCCAGTACTTC.

The CDR3 bases are TGTGCCAGCAGCTTCTCCCCGACGTCAGACGAGCAGTACTTC. Translation gives CASSFSPTSDEQYF. This chain uses TRBV7-9 with TRBJ2-7, with no clear D. Trimming cost V 3 bases and J 5 bases, with 14 bases left between them. This CDR3 region has 14 residues. Germline CDR1 and CDR2: SEHNR and FQNEAQ (reference sequence).

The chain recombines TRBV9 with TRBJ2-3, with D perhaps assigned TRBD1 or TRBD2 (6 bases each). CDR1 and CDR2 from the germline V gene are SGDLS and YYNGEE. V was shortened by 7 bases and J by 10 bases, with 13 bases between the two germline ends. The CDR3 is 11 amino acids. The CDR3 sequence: CASGMRGAQYF. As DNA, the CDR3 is TGTGCCAGCGGTATGAGGGGGGCGCAGTATTTT. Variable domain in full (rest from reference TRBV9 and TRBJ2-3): DSGVTQTPKHLITATGQRVTLRCSPRSGDLSVYWYQQSLDQGLQFLIQYYNGEERAKGNILERFSAQQFPDLHSELNLSSLELGDSALYFCASGMRGAQYFGPGTRLTVL.

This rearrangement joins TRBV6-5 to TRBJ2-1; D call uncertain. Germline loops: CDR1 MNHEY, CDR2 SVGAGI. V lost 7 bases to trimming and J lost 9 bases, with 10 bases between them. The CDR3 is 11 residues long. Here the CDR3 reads CASKASGEQFF. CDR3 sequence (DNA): TGTGCCAGCAAAGCATCTGGTGAGCAGTTCTTC.

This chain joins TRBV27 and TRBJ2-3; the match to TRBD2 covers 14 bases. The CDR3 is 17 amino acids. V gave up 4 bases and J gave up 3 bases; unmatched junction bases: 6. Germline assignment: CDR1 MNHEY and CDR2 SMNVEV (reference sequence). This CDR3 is CASSSRLAGGATDTQYF. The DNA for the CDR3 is TGTGCCAGCAGTTCAAGACTAGCGGGAGGGGCAACAGATACGCAGTATTTT.

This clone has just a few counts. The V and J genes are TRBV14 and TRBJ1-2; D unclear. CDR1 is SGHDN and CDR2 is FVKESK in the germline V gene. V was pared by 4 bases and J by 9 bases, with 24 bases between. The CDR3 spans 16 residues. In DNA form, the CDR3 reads TGTGCCAGCAGCCGCGCGGATGTGGGAACCGACTTTCGCTACACCTTC. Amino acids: CASSRADVGTDFRYTF.

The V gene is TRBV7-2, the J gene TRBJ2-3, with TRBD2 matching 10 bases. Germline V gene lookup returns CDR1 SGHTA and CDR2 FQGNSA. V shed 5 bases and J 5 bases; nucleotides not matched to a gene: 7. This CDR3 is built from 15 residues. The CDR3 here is CASSIIAGGGDTQYF. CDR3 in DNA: TGTGCCAGCAGCATTATAGCGGGAGGCGGAGATACGCAGTATTTT.

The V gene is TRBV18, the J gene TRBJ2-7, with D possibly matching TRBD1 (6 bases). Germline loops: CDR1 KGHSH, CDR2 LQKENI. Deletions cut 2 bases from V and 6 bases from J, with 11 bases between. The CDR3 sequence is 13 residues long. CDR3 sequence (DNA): TGTGCCAGCTCACCAAGGACAGACATCGAGCAGTACTTC. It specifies CASSPRTDIEQYF.

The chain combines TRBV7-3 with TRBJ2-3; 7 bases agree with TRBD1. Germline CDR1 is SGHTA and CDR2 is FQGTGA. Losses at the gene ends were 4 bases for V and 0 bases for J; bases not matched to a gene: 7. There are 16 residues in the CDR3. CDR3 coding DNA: TGTGCCAGCAGCTCGCAGGGGGTCCGTAGCACAGATACGCAGTATTTT. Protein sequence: CASSSQGVRSTDTQYF.

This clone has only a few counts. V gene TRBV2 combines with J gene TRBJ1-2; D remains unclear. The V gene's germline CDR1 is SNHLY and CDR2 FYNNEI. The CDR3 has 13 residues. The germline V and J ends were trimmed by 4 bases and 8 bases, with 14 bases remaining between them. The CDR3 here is CASSAEPRRGYTF. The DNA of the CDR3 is TGTGCCAGCAGTGCTGAACCCCGTCGGGGCTACACCTTC.

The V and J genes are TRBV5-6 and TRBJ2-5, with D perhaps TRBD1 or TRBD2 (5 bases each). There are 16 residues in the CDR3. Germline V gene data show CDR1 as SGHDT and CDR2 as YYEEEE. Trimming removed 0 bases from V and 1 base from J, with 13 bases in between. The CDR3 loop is CASSLAGHLGQETQYF. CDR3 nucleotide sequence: TGTGCCAGCAGCTTGGCGGGGCACCTCGGCCAAGAGACCCAGTACTTC.